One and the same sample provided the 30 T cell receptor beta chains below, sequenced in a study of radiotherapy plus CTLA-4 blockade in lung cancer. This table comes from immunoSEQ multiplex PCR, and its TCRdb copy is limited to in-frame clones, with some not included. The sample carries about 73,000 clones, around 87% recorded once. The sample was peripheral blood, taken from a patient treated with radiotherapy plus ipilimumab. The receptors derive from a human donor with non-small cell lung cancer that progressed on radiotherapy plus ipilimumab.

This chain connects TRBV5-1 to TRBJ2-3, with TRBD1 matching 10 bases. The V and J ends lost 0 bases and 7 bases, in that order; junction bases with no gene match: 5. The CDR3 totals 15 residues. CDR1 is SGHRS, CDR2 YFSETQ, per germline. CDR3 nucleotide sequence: TGCGCCAGCAGCTTGGGGACAGGGGGACTCCATACGCAGTATTTT. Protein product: CASSLGTGGLHTQYF.

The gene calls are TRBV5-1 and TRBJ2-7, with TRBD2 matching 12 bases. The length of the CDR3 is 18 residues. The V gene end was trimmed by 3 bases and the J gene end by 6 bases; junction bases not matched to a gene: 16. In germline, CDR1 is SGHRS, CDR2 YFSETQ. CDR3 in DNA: TGCGCCAGCAGCTGGGCCGAGACTAGCGGGAGAACGTGGGGCGAGCAGTACTTC. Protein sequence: CASSWAETSGRTWGEQYF.

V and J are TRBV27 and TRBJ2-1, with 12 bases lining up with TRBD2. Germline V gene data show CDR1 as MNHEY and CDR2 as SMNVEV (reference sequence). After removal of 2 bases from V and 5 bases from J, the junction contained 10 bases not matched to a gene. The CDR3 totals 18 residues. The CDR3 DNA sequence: TGTGCCAGCAGTTTAGCGGGGGGGGGACTAGCGGGTCACAATGAGCAGTTCTTC. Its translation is CASSLAGGGLAGHNEQFF.

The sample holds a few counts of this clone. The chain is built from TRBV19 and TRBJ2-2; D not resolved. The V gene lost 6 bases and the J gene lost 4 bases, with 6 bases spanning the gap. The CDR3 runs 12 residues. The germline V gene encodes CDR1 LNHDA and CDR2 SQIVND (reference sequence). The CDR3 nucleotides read TGTGCCAGTAGACGGCTCACCGGGGAGCTGTTTTTT. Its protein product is CASRRLTGELFF.

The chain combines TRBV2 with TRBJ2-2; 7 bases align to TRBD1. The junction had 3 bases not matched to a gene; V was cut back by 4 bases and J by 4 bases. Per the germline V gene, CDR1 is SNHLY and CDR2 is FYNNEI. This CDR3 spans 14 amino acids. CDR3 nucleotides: TGTGCCAGCAGTGCCCGGACAGGCACCGGGGAGCTGTTTTTT. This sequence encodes CASSARTGTGELFF.

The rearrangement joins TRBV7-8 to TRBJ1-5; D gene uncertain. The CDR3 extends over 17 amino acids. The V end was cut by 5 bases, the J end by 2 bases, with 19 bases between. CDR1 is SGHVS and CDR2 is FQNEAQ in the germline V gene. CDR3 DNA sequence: TGTGCCAGCAGCGCTGGGAGGGCCCCCTGGGGCAATCAGCCCCAGCATTTT. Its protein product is CASSAGRAPWGNQPQHF.

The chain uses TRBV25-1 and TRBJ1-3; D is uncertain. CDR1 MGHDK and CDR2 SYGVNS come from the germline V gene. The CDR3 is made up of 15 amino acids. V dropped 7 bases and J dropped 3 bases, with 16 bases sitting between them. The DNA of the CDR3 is TGTGCCAGCATAAAAGACACGCCATTTGGAAACACCATATATTTT. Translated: CASIKDTPFGNTIYF.

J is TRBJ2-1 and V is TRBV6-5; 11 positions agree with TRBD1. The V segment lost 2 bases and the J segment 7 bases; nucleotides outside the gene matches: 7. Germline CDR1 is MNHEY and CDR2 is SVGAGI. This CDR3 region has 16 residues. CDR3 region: CASSYNGQGAGNEQFF. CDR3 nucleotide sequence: TGTGCCAGCAGTTACAATGGACAGGGGGCGGGGAATGAGCAGTTCTTC.

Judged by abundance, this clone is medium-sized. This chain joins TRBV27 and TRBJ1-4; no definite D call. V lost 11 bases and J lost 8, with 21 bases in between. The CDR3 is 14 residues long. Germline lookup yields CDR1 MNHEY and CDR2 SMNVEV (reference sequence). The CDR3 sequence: CAPLSGRAEEKLFF. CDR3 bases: TGTGCCCCCCTATCTGGGCGGGCGGAAGAAAAACTGTTTTTT.

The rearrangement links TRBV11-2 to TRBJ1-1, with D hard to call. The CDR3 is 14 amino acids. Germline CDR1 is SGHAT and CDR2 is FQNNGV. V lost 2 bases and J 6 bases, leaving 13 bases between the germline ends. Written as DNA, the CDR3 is TGTGCCAGCAGCTTATATTTGGTGGCTTCTGAAGCTTTCTTT. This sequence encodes CASSLYLVASEAFF.

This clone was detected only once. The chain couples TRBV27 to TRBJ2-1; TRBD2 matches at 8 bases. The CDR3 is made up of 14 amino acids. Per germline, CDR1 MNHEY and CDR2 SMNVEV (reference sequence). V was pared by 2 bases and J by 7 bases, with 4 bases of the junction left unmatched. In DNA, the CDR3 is TGTGCCAGCAGTTTAGGGACTAGTCCGAATGAGCAGTTCTTC. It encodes CASSLGTSPNEQFF.

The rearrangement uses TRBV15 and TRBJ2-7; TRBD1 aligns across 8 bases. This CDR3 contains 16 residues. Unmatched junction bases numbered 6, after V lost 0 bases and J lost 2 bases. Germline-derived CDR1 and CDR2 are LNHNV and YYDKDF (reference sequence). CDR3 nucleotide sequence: TGTGCCACCAGCAGAGATCTAGGGACAGGTACCTACGAGCAGTACGTC. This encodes CATSRDLGTGTYEQYV.

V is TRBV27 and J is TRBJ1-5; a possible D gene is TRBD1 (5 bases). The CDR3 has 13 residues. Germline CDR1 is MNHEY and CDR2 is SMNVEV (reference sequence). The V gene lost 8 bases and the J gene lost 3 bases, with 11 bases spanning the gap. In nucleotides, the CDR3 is TGTGCCAGCCCGCAGGGCGTCAATCAGCCCCAGCATTTT. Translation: CASPQGVNQPQHF.

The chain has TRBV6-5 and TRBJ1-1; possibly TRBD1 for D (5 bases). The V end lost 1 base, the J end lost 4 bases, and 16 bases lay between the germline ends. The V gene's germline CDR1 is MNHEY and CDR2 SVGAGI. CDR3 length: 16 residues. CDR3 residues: CASSYLLTDRFTEAFF. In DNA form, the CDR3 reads TGTGCCAGCAGTTACTTGTTGACAGACCGGTTCACTGAAGCTTTCTTT.

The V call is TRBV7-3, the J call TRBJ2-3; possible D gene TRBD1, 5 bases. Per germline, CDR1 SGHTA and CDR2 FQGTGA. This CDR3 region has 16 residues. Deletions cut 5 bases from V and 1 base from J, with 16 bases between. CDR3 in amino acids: CASSPHRQSGTDTQYF. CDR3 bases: TGTGCCAGCAGCCCCCATCGACAGTCTGGCACAGATACGCAGTATTTT. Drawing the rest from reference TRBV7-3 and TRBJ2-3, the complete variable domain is GAGVSQTPSNKVTEKGKYVELRCDPISGHTALYWYRQSLGQGPEFLIYFQGTGAADDSGLPNDRFFAVRPEGSVSTLKIQRTERGDSAVYLCASSPHRQSGTDTQYFGPGTRLTVL.

The CDR3 is CASTRTSGSGGEQFF. The CDR3 DNA follows: TGTGCCAGCACCCGGACTAGCGGGAGCGGAGGTGAGCAGTTCTTC. The chain joins TRBV6-5 to TRBJ2-1, with 13 nucleotides matching TRBD2. V was clipped by 7 bases and J by 9 bases; unmatched bases: 9. The CDR3 spans 15 residues. Germline lookup yields CDR1 MNHEY and CDR2 SVGAGI.

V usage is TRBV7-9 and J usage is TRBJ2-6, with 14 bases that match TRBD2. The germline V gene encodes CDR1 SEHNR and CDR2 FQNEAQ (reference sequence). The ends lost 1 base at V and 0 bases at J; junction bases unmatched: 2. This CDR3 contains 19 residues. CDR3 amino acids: CASSLGTSGRFSGANVLTF. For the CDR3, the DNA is TGTGCCAGCAGCTTAGGGACTAGCGGGAGGTTCTCTGGGGCCAACGTCCTGACTTTC.

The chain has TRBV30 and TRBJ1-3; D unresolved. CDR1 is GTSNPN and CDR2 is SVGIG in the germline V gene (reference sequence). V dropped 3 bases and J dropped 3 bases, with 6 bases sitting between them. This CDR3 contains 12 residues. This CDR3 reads CAWSSSGNTIYF. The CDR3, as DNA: TGTGCCTGGAGCTCGAGTGGAAACACCATATATTTT.

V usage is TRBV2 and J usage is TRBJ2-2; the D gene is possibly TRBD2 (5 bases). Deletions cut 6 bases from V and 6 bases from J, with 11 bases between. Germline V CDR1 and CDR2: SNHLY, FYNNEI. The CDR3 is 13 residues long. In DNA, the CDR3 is TGTGCCAGCAGGGCCTTCGGGGCCGGGGAGCTGTTTTTT. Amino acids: CASRAFGAGELFF.

The chain's CDR3 is CASRYTGTGGYEQYF. The CDR3 nucleotides read TGTGCCAGCAGATATACCGGGACAGGGGGCTACGAGCAGTACTTC. The J gene is TRBJ2-7, the V gene TRBV28; 11 positions agree with TRBD1. Germline V lookup: CDR1 MDHEN, CDR2 SYDVKM. The junction had 7 bases not matched to a gene; V was cut back by 6 bases and J by 3 bases. The CDR3 runs 15 residues.

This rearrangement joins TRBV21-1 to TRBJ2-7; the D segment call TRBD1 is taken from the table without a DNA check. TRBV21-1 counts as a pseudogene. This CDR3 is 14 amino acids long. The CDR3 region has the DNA TGTGCCAGCAGCAAAGTGGGGCAGTGCCACGAGCAGTACGTC. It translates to CASSKVGQCHEQYV.

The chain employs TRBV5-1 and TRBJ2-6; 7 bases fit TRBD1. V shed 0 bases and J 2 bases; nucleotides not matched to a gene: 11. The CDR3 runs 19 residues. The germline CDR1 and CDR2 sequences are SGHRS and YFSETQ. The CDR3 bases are TGCGCCAGCAGCTTGGCGGGACAGTCCTACTTAGCTGGGGCCAACGTCCTGACTTTC. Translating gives CASSLAGQSYLAGANVLTF. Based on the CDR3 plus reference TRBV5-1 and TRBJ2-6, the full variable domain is KAGVTQTPRYLIKTRGQQVTLSCSPISGHRSVSWYQQTPGQGLQFLFEYFSETQRNKGNFPGRFSGRQFSNSRSEMNVSTLELGDSALYLCASSLAGQSYLAGANVLTFGAGSRLTVL.

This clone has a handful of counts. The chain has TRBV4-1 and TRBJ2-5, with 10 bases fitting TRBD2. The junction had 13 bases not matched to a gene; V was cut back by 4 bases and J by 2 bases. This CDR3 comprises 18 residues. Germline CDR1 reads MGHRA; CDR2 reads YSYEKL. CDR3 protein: CASSPGGLAAQRQETQYF. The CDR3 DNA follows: TGCGCCAGCAGCCCCGGAGGACTAGCGGCCCAAAGGCAAGAGACCCAGTACTTC.

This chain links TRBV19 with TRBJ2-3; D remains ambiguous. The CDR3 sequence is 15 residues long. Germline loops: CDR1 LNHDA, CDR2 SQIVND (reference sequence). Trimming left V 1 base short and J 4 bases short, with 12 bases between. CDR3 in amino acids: CASSIGASSADTQYF. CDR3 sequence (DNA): TGTGCCAGTAGTATAGGGGCTAGTTCCGCAGATACGCAGTATTTT.

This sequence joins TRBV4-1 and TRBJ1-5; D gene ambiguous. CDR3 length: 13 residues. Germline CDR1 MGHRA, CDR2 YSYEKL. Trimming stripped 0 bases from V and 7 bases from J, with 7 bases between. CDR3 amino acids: CASSQELGQPQHF. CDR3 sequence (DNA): TGCGCCAGCAGCCAAGAATTGGGGCAGCCCCAGCATTTT.

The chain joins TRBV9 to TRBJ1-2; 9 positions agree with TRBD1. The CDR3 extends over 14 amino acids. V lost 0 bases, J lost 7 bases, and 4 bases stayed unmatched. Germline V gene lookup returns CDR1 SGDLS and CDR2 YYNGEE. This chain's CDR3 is CASSVVETGGGYTF. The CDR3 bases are TGTGCCAGCAGCGTAGTTGAGACAGGGGGTGGCTACACCTTC.

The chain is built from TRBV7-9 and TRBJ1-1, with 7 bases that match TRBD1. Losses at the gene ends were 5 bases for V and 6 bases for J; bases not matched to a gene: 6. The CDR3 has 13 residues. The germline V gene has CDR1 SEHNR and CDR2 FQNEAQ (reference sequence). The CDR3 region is CASSRIDRAEAFF. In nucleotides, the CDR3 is TGTGCCAGCAGCCGGATTGACAGGGCTGAAGCTTTCTTT.

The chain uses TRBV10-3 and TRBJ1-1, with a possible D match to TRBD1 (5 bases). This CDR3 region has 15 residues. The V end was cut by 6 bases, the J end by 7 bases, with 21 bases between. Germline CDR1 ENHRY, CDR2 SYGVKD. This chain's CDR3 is CAISDGAGVGHEAFF. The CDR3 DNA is TGTGCCATCAGCGATGGGGCGGGGGTAGGACATGAAGCTTTCTTT.

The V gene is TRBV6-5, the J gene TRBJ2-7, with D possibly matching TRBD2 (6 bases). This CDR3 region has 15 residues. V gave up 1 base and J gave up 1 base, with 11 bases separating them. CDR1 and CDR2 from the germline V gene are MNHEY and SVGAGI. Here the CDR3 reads CASSYWGTSSYEQYF. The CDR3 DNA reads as TGTGCCAGCAGTTACTGGGGGACTTCGTCCTACGAGCAGTACTTC.

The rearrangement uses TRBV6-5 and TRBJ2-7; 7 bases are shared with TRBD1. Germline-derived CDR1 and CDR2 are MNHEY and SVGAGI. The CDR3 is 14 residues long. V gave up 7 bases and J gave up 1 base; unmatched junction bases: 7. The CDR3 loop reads CASTLGTDSYEQYF. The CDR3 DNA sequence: TGTGCCAGCACCCTAGGGACAGATTCCTACGAGCAGTACTTC.